The present TCR beta chain was sequenced within a study of T cell responses to AZD1222 COVID-19 vaccine (dated by TCRdb to the early 2020s). About the study as a whole: A total of 240 or so trial participants underwent TCR sequencing, of whom about 200 had received two doses of AZD1222 and roughly 26 had received two doses of the MenACWY control vaccine. Trial participants were enrolled into age subgroups of 18-55, 56-69 and 70-plus years, which contained around 150, 28 and 57 TCR-sequenced participants, respectively. Here is what the overall study found, with its caveats: No day 14 peak-response samples were available, so repertoires were characterized only after the peak T cell response. Reportedly, close to half of the unique spike-specific TCRs recognized epitopes lying outside the regions that are mutated in the B.1.351 and B.1.1.7 variants. A significant rise in spike-specific TCR breadth and depth was observed after two AZD1222 doses relative to day 0 and relative to MenACWY recipients. Most participants were white British and females outnumbered males, and the authors suggested that clonal diversity may have been underestimated. In the small 56-69-year group, the increase in depth fell short of significance, most likely because of low power. CD4 TCRs associated with the vaccine covered the entire spike protein, and the dominant responses were in regions 160-218 and 743-854. Only 5 to 7 AZD1222 recipients were SARS-CoV-2 seropositive at baseline, limiting conclusions about previously exposed vaccinees.

Comment on this clone: It has no known antigen specificity. No qualities accompany the bases; no much larger clone lies one base away.

What the time point label conveys for this sample: about 28 days (+/-7) after the second vaccine dose. AZD1222 recipients given second doses at about 4 weeks or at about 12 weeks were pooled, since spike-specific TCR depth and breadth were not found to differ between the two schedules. The vaccinee samples were drawn from two UK trials, COV001 and COV002, one of which was a single-blind randomized controlled phase 2/3 trial testing AZD1222 (ChAdOx1 nCoV-19) in healthy adults. For TCRbeta chain sequencing, PBMC samples were collected from trial participants at day 0 and at day 28 after the second dose. The CDR3 regions of human TCRbeta chains were subjected to immunosequencing. On the study's bioinformatics: Repertoire TCRs were matched against a reference library of SARS-CoV-2-specific TCRs generated with the MIRA antigen-specificity platform. Breadth meant the fraction of unique TCRs that were SARS-CoV-2-associated, whereas depth meant the fraction of total T cells that were SARS-CoV-2-associated. Using the MIRA data, every spike-specific TCR was mapped to the spike region that the TCR reacted to and assigned to either a CD4 or a CD8 class. Log10-transformed breadth and depth values were compared by one-way ANOVA with Sidak's multiple comparisons tests. TCRdb holds this immuneACCESS table with in-frame rearrangements only. Some clones are missing; in checked studies, unresolved V genes explain under half, and the rest has no known cause. The V and J calls and clone size come from that table; D and trimming were worked out from the DNA. The table for this sample lists some 150,000 clones; around nine tenths of them were counted only once. In total, the top ten clones hold around 3% of the sample.

The germline ends are 10 bases apart after V is trimmed by 2 bases and J by 0 bases. From the germline V gene, CDR1 is LGHNA and CDR2 is YNFKEQ. Counted from cysteine to phenylalanine, this CDR3 has 15 amino acids. The only DNA kept is the CDR3, 45 bases in frame from the first base. This TCR came from an adult who received the AZD1222 COVID-19 vaccine. Sequences were derived from peripheral blood, sampled 28 days after the second AZD1222 dose. This sequence uses TRBV4-2 and TRBJ1-2; the D gene is perhaps TRBD1, from 6 matching bases. The sequenced DNA is TGTGCCAGCAGCCAATCGAGGACAGCTAACTATGGCTACACCTTC. Translation gives CASSQSRTANYGYTF.